One and the same sample provided the 4 T cell receptor beta chains below, sequenced in a study of T cell repertoires in cytomegalovirus infection. No antigens are known for them. TCRdb independently ran MiXCR on the reads; one entry per CDR3 protein. The sample shows about 570,000 distinct CDR3 sequences, just under 40% of them seen only once. The material was cultured PBMCs, obtained from culture after CMV antigen stimulation. The receptors were gathered from a human donor in good health (CMV status not recorded). Some clones in this sample may be carry-over from other donors' samples.

The sample holds many counts of this clonotype. CDR3 sequence (DNA): TGTGCCAGCAGCCCATATGCGGGGGCGCCCCACACTGAAGCTTTCTTT. Amino acid sequence: CASSPYAGAPHTEAFF. The rearrangement links TRBV7-6 to TRBJ1-1, with a possible D match to TRBD1 (6 bases). V lost 5 bases, J lost 3 bases, and 19 bases lay in between. Germline CDR1 is SGHVS and CDR2 is FNYEAQ. The CDR3 runs to 16 residues.

This clonotype showed up just a few times. J is TRBJ2-3 and V is TRBV7-2, with D possibly matching TRBD2 (6 bases). This CDR3 region has 14 residues. V was trimmed by 4 bases and J by 2 bases, leaving 10 bases between them. Germline assignment: CDR1 SGHTA and CDR2 FQGNSA. This CDR3 is CASSWGLFTDTQYF. The CDR3 DNA follows: TGTGCCAGCAGCTGGGGACTTTTCACAGATACGCAGTATTTT.

The chain has TRBV20-1 and TRBJ2-7; 7 nucleotides match TRBD1. Germline V gives CDR1 DFQATT, CDR2 SNEGSKA (reference sequence). V gave up 0 bases and J gave up 9 bases; unmatched junction bases: 14. This CDR3 spans 15 amino acids. This chain's CDR3 is CSARDGRQGVSGQYF. In DNA, the CDR3 is TGCAGTGCTAGAGATGGGAGACAGGGAGTTAGTGGGCAGTACTTC.

The chain combines TRBV20-1 with TRBJ2-7; 7 positions match TRBD1. Per the germline V gene, CDR1 is DFQATT and CDR2 is SNEGSKA (reference sequence). After removal of 3 bases from V and 6 bases from J, the junction contained 11 bases not matched to a gene. CDR3 length equals 14 residues. The DNA of the CDR3 is TGCAGTGCTAGGCGAGGACGTGACAGGGTCGAGCAGTACTTC. Its translation: CSARRGRDRVEQYF.